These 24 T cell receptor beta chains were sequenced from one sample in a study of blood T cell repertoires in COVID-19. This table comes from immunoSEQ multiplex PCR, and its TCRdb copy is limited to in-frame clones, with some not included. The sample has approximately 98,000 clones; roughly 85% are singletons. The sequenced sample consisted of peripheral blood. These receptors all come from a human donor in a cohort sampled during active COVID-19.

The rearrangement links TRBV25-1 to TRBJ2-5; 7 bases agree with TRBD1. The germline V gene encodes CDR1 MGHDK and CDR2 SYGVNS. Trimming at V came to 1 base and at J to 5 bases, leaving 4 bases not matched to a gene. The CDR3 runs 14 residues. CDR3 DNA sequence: TGTGCCAGCAGTGAATCGGCGACAGGGGAGACCCAGTACTTC. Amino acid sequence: CASSESATGETQYF.

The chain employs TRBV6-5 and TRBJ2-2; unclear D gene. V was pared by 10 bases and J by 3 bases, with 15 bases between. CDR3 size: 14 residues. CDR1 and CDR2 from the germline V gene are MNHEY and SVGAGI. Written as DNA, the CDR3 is TGTGCCACAAGTCCAGGTCCTTACACCGGGGAGCTGTTTTTT. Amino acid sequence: CATSPGPYTGELFF.

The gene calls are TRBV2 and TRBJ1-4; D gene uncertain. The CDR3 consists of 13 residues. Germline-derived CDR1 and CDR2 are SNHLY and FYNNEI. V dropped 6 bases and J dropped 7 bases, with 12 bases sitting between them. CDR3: CASRSTIGEKLFF. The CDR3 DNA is TGTGCCAGCAGGTCGACTATAGGTGAAAAACTGTTTTTT.

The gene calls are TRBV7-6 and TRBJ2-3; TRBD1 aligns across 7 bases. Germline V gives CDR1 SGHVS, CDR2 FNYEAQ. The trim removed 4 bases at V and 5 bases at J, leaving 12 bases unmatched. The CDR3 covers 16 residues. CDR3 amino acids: CASSSPRDSQEDTQYF. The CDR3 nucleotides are TGTGCCAGCAGCTCACCTCGGGACAGCCAAGAAGATACGCAGTATTTT.

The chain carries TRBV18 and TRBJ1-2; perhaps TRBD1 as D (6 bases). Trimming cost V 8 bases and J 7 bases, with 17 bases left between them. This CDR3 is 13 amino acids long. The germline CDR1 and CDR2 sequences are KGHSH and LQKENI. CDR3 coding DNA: TGTGCCAGCCTCACGGAGCAGGGGTTTGGCTACACCTTC. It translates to CASLTEQGFGYTF.

The CDR3 loop reads CASSLALAGGLTDTQYF. The CDR3 DNA reads TGTGCCAGCAGCTTAGCGCTAGCGGGGGGGCTCACAGATACGCAGTATTTT. The rearrangement joins TRBV7-8 to TRBJ2-3, with 12 bases fitting TRBD2. Germline V gives CDR1 SGHVS, CDR2 FQNEAQ. CDR3 length: 17 amino acids. V dropped 0 bases and J dropped 2; count of bases not matched to a gene: 3.

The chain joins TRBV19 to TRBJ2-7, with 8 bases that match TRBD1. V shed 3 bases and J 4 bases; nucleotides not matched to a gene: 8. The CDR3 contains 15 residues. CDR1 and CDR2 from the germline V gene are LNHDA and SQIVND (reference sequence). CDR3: CASSIQQGGAYEQYF. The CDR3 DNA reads TGTGCCAGTAGTATCCAACAGGGGGGAGCTTACGAGCAGTACTTC.

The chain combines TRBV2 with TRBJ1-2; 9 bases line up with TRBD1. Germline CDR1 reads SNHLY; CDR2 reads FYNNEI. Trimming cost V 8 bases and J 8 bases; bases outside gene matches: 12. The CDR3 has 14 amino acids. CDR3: CASVPTGGLAGYTF. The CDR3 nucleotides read TGTGCCAGCGTGCCAACAGGGGGCCTCGCGGGCTACACCTTC.

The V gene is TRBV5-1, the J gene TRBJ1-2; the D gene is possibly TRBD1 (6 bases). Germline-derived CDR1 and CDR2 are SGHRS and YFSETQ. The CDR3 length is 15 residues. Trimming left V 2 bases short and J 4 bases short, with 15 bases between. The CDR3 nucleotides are TGCGCCAGCAGCTTAACAGGGCCCCCAGGCTATGGCTACACCTTC. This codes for CASSLTGPPGYGYTF.

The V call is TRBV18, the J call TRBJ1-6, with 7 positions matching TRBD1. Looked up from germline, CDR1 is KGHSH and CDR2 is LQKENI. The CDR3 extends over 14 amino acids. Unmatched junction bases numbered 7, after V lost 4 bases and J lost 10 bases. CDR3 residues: CASSLGQTESPLHF. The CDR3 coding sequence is TGTGCCAGCTCACTGGGACAGACGGAATCACCCCTCCACTTT. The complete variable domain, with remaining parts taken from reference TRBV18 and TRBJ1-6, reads NAGVMQNPRHLVRRRGQEARLRCSPMKGHSHVYWYRQLPEEGLKFMVYLQKENIIDESGMPKERFSAEFPKEGPSILRIQQVVRGDSAAYFCASSLGQTESPLHFGNGTRLTVT.

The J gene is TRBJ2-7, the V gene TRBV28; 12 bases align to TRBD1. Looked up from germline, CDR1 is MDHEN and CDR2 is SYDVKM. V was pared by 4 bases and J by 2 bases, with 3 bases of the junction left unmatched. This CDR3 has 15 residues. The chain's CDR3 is CASSSGTGGTYEQYF. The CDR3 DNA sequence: TGTGCCAGCAGTTCCGGGACAGGGGGCACCTACGAGCAGTACTTC.

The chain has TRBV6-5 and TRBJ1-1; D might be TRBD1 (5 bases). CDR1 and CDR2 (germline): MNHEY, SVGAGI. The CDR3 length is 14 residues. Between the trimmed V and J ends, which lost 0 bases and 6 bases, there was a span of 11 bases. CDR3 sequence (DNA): TGTGCCAGCAGTTACTCGGGACTGCTCGCTGAAGCTTTCTTT. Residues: CASSYSGLLAEAFF.

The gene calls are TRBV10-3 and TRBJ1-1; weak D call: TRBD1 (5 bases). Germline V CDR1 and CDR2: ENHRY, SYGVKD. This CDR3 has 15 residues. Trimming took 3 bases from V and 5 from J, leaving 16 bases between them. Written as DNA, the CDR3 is TGTGCCATCAGTGATAGGGACCATCGGGGGACTGAAGCTTTCTTT. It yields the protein CAISDRDHRGTEAFF.

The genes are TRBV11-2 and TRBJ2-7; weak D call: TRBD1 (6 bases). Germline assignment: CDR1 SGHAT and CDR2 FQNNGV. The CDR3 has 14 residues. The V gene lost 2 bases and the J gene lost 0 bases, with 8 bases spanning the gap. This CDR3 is CASSLSQGSYEQYF. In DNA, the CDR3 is TGTGCCAGCAGCTTATCACAGGGCTCCTACGAGCAGTACTTC.

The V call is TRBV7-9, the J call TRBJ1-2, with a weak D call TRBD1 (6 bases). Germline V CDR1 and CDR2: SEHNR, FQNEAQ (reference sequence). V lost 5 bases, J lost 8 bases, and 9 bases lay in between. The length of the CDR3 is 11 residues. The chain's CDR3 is CASSPTGGYTF. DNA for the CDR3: TGTGCCAGCAGCCCAACAGGGGGCTACACCTTC.

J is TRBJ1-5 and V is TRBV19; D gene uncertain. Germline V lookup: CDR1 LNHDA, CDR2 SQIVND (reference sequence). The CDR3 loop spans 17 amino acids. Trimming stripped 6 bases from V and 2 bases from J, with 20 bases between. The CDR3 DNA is TGTGCCAGTAGCCGACTGAGTATCCCGCGGGGCAATCAGCCCCAGCATTTT. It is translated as CASSRLSIPRGNQPQHF.

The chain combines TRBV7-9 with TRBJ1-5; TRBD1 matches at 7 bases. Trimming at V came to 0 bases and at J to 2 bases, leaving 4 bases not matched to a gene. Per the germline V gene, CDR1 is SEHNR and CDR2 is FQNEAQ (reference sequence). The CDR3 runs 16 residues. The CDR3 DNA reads TGTGCCAGCAGCTTAGCGGGGGACAGCCGCAATCAGCCCCAGCATTTT. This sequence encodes CASSLAGDSRNQPQHF.

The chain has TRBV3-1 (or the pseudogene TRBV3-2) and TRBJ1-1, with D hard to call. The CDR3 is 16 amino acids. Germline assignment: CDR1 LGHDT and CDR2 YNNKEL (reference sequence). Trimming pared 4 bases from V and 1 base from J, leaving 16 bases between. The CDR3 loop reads CASSRTGGRRNTEAFF. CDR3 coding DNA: TGTGCCAGCAGCCGGACGGGAGGGAGGAGGAACACTGAAGCTTTCTTT.

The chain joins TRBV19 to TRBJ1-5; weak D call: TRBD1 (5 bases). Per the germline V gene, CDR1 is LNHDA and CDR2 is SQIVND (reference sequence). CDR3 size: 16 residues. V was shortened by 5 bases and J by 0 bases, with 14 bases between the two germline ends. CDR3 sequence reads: CASSVQGTTSNQPQHF. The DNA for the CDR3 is TGTGCCAGTAGTGTGCAGGGTACTACTAGCAATCAGCCCCAGCATTTT.

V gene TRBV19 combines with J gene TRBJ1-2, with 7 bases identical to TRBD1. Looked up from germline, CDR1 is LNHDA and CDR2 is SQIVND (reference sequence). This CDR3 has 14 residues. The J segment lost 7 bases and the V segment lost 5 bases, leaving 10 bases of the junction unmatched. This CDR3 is CASSSPGGGIGYTF. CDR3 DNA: TGTGCCAGTAGTTCCCCGGGAGGGGGCATTGGCTACACCTTC.

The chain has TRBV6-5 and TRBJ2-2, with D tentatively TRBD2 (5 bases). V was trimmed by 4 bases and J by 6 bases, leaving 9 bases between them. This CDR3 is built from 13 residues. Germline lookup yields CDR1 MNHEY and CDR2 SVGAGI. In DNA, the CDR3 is TGTGCCAGCAGTTTCGGGGAAGCCGGGGAGCTGTTTTTT. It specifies CASSFGEAGELFF.

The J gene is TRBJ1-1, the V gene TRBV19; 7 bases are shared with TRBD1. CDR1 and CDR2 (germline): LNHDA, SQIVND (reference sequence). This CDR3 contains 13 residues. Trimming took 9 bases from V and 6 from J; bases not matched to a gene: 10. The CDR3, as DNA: TGTGCCAGCAACCCAGGGGGTGGCGCTGAAGCTTTCTTT. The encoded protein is CASNPGGGAEAFF.

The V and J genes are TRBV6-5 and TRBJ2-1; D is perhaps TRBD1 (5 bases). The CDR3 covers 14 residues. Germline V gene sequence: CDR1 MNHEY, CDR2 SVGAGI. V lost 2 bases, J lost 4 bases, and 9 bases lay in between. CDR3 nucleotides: TGTGCCAGCAGTTACGGGGCAGGTTACAATGAGCAGTTCTTC. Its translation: CASSYGAGYNEQFF.

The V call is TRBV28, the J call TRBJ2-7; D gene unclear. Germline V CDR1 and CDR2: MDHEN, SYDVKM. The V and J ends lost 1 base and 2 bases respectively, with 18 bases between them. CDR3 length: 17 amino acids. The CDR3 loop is CASSLYVSLGLAYEQYF. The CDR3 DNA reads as TGTGCCAGCAGTTTATACGTCTCCCTGGGCTTGGCCTACGAGCAGTACTTC.